This passage covers 9 T cell receptor beta chains from one sample sequenced in a study of cytomegalovirus exposure and HLA in healthy donors. TCRdb's table, derived via immunoSEQ multiplex PCR, lists solely in-frame clones and lacks some. The sample has more than 80,000 clones, around 96% seen once; the top ten hold approximately 1.3%. Material for sequencing was PBMCs. The receptors were gathered from a woman aged 18-35 years in good health and CMV-seronegative.

This clone was seen just once. CDR3 region: CATKERNTEAFF. CDR3 DNA: TGTGCCACCAAGGAGAGGAACACTGAAGCTTTCTTT. The rearrangement uses TRBV19 and TRBJ1-1; no clear D. Germline CDR1 reads LNHDA; CDR2 reads SQIVND (reference sequence). Trimming took off 10 bases at V and 1 base at J, with 10 bases between the two ends. This CDR3 has 12 amino acids.

The chain combines TRBV5-6 with TRBJ2-1, with D maybe TRBD2 (6 bases). Germline CDR1 and CDR2: SGHDT and YYEEEE. The CDR3 has 16 residues. V was cut by 2 bases and J by 0 bases, with 12 bases left in between. The CDR3 reads CASSFLTRDSYNEQFF. Here the CDR3 DNA reads TGTGCCAGCAGCTTCCTGACTAGGGACTCCTACAATGAGCAGTTCTTC.

The chain employs TRBV7-9 and TRBJ1-2; no firm D call. Germline CDR1 reads SEHNR; CDR2 reads FQNEAQ (reference sequence). V was cut by 1 base and J by 7 bases, with 13 bases left in between. The CDR3 extends over 14 amino acids. The DNA for the CDR3 is TGTGCCAGCAGCTTAGGTCAACGAGGGAGTGGCTACACCTTC. This codes for CASSLGQRGSGYTF.

J is TRBJ2-3 and V is TRBV29-1; 7 bases align to TRBD1. Unmatched junction bases numbered 6, after V lost 7 bases and J lost 2 bases. CDR3 length: 13 residues. Germline loops: CDR1 SQVTM, CDR2 ANQGSEA. As DNA, the CDR3 is TGCAGCGGCTTTGACAGGGCCACAGATACGCAGTATTTT. Its translation is CSGFDRATDTQYF.

The chain joins TRBV10-1 to TRBJ2-4; TRBD1 matches 9 bases. This CDR3 contains 17 residues. J was trimmed by 9 bases and V by 0 bases; bases with no gene match: 12. CDR1 is WNHNN, CDR2 SYGVQD, per germline (reference sequence). The chain's CDR3 is CASSESPSGTGFSIQYF. CDR3 coding DNA: TGCGCCAGCAGTGAGTCCCCCTCGGGGACAGGGTTTAGCATTCAGTACTTC.

The CDR3 region is CASSLLTRQPEENEQFF. DNA of the CDR3: TGTGCCAGCAGCTTACTAACCCGACAGCCAGAAGAAAATGAGCAGTTCTTC. The chain couples TRBV11-2 to TRBJ2-1, with TRBD1 as a possible D gene (5 bases). Trimming removed 2 bases at V and 7 bases at J, with 21 bases between. The CDR3 length is 17 residues. Germline CDR1 SGHAT, CDR2 FQNNGV.

V and J are TRBV7-9 and TRBJ1-5; D is unclear. V lost 5 bases, J lost 5 bases, and 10 bases lay in between. Germline V lookup: CDR1 SEHNR, CDR2 FQNEAQ (reference sequence). This CDR3 comprises 13 residues. CDR3 nucleotides: TGTGCCAGCAGCCCTGACTTGGATCAGCCCCAGCATTTT. Its translation: CASSPDLDQPQHF.

The chain recombines TRBV7-9 with TRBJ2-7; 14 bases agree with TRBD2. This CDR3 is built from 14 residues. The V and J ends lost 1 base and 10 bases, in that order; junction bases with no gene match: 3. The germline gives CDR1 SEHNR, CDR2 FQNEAQ (reference sequence). The CDR3 coding sequence is TGTGCCAGCAGCTTAGGGGGACTAGCGGGAGAACAGTACTTC. This sequence encodes CASSLGGLAGEQYF.

The chain carries TRBV18 and TRBJ2-7; the match to TRBD1 covers 8 bases. The germline V gene has CDR1 KGHSH and CDR2 LQKENI. V shed 5 bases and J 6 bases; nucleotides not matched to a gene: 9. The CDR3 runs 14 residues. The CDR3 region has the DNA TGTGCCAGCTCAGCCACAGGGGGAGGAGGCGAGCAGTACTTC. This sequence encodes CASSATGGGGEQYF.